A selection of T cell receptor beta chains follows, all from one sample in a study of blood T cell repertoires in COVID-19. This table comes from immunoSEQ multiplex PCR, and its TCRdb copy is limited to in-frame clones, with some not included. The sample contains 180,000 or so clones, approximately 86% of which appear only once. Specimen: peripheral blood. The origin of the receptors is a man between 60 and 70 years old with acute or convalescent COVID-19. Both conserved end residues are part of each CDR3. D genes are given only for firm matches. Clone size is not always given. Where it is, it says once, few, many or a class for expanded clones.

J | V | size | D | CDR3 | DNA
TRBJ2-1 | TRBV30 | NA | NA | CAWSVSFPGNEQFF | TGTGCCTGGAGTGTATCGTTCCCCGGGAATGAGCAGTTCTTC
TRBJ2-7 | TRBV29-1 | NA | NA | CSVEEGQLGYEQYF | TGCAGCGTTGAAGAGGGGCAGTTGGGCTACGAGCAGTACTTC
TRBJ1-2 | TRBV19 | NA | NA | CASSIAQGLGGYTF | TGTGCCAGTAGTATAGCGCAGGGTCTAGGAGGCTACACCTTC
TRBJ1-2 | TRBV15 | NA | NA | CATSQDSLNYGYTF | TGTGCCACCAGTCAGGACAGTCTTAACTATGGCTACACCTTC
TRBJ1-6 | TRBV9 | NA | TRBD1 | CASSAGGGSPLHF | TGTGCCAGCAGCGCAGGGGGCGGTTCACCCCTCCACTTT
TRBJ1-3 | TRBV9 | NA | NA | CASSVGSSGNTIYF | TGTGCCAGCAGCGTAGGTAGCTCTGGAAACACCATATATTTT
TRBJ1-6 | TRBV19 | NA | NA | CASSPDRGKYQSPLHF | TGTGCCAGTAGTCCCGATCGGGGGAAGTATCAATCACCCCTCCACTTT
TRBJ2-3 | TRBV5-4 | NA | NA | CASSPGHKISTDTQYF | TGTGCCAGCAGCCCGGGACATAAGATTAGCACAGATACGCAGTATTTT
TRBJ1-6 | TRBV5-1 | NA | TRBD1 | CASSLAPSDRGSGSPLHF | TGCGCCAGCAGCTTGGCCCCCTCTGACAGGGGGTCGGGATCACCCCTCCACTTT
TRBJ1-2 | TRBV7-8 | NA | NA | CASSFGDSSSRIYGYTF | TGTGCCAGCAGCTTTGGCGACAGCAGTAGCCGGATCTATGGCTACACCTTC
TRBJ2-2 | TRBV19 | few | NA | CASSIEEGPGELFF | TGTGCCAGTAGTATAGAAGAGGGTCCCGGGGAGCTGTTTTTT
TRBJ1-1 | TRBV5-1 | NA | NA | CASSSPEWGRTEAFF | TGCGCCAGCAGCTCCCCCGAGTGGGGGCGGACTGAAGCTTTCTTT
TRBJ1-3 | TRBV6-5 | once | NA | CASSYFREANTIYF | TGTGCCAGCAGTTACTTCAGGGAAGCGAACACCATATATTTT
TRBJ2-7 | TRBV27 | NA | NA | CASSKAQASYEQYF | TGTGCCAGCAGCAAGGCCCAGGCGTCCTACGAGCAGTACTTC
TRBJ1-1 | TRBV28 | NA | NA | CASFRTGNTEAFF | TGTGCCAGCTTTCGTACGGGGAACACTGAAGCTTTCTTT
TRBJ2-1 | TRBV5-5 | NA | TRBD2 | CASSSGTSVHNEQFF | TGTGCCAGCAGCTCCGGGACTAGCGTCCACAATGAGCAGTTCTTC
TRBJ1-5 | TRBV5-1 | NA | TRBD1 | CASSPQGSNQPQHF | TGCGCCAGCAGCCCACAGGGGAGCAATCAGCCCCAGCATTTT
TRBJ1-2 | TRBV3-1/TRBV3-2 | few | NA | CASSRGSGEVHGYTF | TGTGCCAGCAGCCGGGGGAGCGGGGAGGTGCATGGCTACACCTTC
TRBJ1-1 | TRBV2 | NA | NA | CASLQGMDTEAFF | TGTGCCAGCCTACAGGGAATGGACACTGAAGCTTTCTTT
TRBJ2-2 | TRBV19 | once | NA | CASSMGLQGIGELFF | TGTGCCAGTAGTATGGGCCTACAGGGAATCGGGGAGCTGTTTTTT
TRBJ1-3 | TRBV7-2 | NA | NA | CASSFIGNTIYF | TGTGCCAGCAGCTTTATTGGAAACACCATATATTTT
TRBJ2-5 | TRBV9 | NA | TRBD1 | CASSVAADRGQETQYF | TGTGCCAGCAGCGTAGCCGCAGACAGGGGGCAAGAGACCCAGTACTTC
TRBJ1-1 | TRBV6-5 | NA | NA | CASSYRRGLNTEAFF | TGTGCCAGCAGTTACCGACGGGGATTGAACACTGAAGCTTTCTTT
TRBJ2-2 | TRBV25-1 | NA | TRBD2 | CASSVAGVAGELFF | TGTGCCAGCAGTGTGGCGGGAGTTGCCGGGGAGCTGTTTTTT
TRBJ1-4 | TRBV29-1 | NA | NA | CSTMRGWDEKLFF | TGCAGCACAATGAGGGGGTGGGATGAAAAACTGTTTTTT
TRBJ1-2 | TRBV2 | NA | NA | CASRGARYGYTF | TGTGCCAGCAGGGGCGCGCGCTATGGCTACACCTTC
TRBJ2-7 | TRBV28 | few | NA | CASSLVGISYEQYF | TGTGCCAGCAGTTTAGTCGGGATCTCCTACGAGCAGTACTTC
TRBJ1-1 | TRBV9 | NA | NA | CASSIMGGTEAFF | TGTGCCAGCAGCATTATGGGAGGGACTGAAGCTTTCTTT
TRBJ1-2 | TRBV7-8 | once | NA | CASSLGRDYGYTF | TGTGCCAGCAGCTTAGGCAGGGACTATGGCTACACCTTC
TRBJ1-1 | TRBV9 | NA | NA | CASSPRGSGAEAFF | TGTGCCAGCAGCCCACGGGGGTCGGGGGCTGAAGCTTTCTTT
TRBJ2-5 | TRBV5-1 | NA | TRBD2 | CASSSGTSLETQYF | TGCGCCAGCAGCTCCGGGACTAGTCTGGAGACCCAGTACTTC
TRBJ1-2 | TRBV3-1/TRBV3-2 | NA | TRBD1 | CASSHHGQGAYYGYTF | TGTGCCAGCAGCCATCACGGACAGGGGGCTTACTATGGCTACACCTTC
TRBJ2-7 | TRBV2 | once | NA | CASTGHSYEQYF | TGTGCCAGCACTGGACACTCCTACGAGCAGTACTTC
TRBJ2-2 | TRBV2 | NA | NA | CASSTAVMRGTGELFF | TGTGCCAGCAGCACCGCGGTGATGCGGGGCACCGGGGAGCTGTTTTTT
TRBJ2-1 | TRBV7-6 | NA | TRBD1 | CASSQRGLGQGYNEQFF | TGTGCCAGCAGCCAAAGAGGGCTAGGACAGGGATACAATGAGCAGTTCTTC
TRBJ1-6 | TRBV5-1 | NA | TRBD1 | CASSWTGNSPLHF | TGCGCCAGCAGCTGGACAGGAAATTCACCCCTCCACTTT
TRBJ2-4 | TRBV6-5 | NA | TRBD2 | CASSRAGENIQYF | TGTGCCAGCAGTAGAGCGGGAGAAAACATTCAGTACTTC
TRBJ2-3 | TRBV9 | NA | TRBD1 | CASSRRTGEASQYF | TGTGCCAGCAGCAGACGGACAGGGGAGGCTTCGCAGTATTTT